What follows are 8 T cell receptor beta chains derived from one specimen sequenced in a study of lymphopenia after photon versus proton radiotherapy. Measured with immunoSEQ multiplex PCR; TCRdb has only the in-frame clones, and not every one. The table records 60,000 to 75,000 clones, approximately 86% of them present only once. The source material was peripheral blood, sampled from a patient treated with photon-based radiotherapy. Every receptor here comes from a man aged 35 to 55 with gastric cancer.

This rearrangement joins TRBV6-1 to TRBJ2-3; D possibly matches TRBD1 or TRBD2 (6 bases each). The CDR3 has 17 amino acids. Germline-derived CDR1 and CDR2 are MNHNS and SASEGT. The V and J ends lost 4 bases and 0 bases respectively, with 17 bases between them. Here the CDR3 DNA reads TGTGCCAGCAGTGGAGGGGGATGGCGGGGTAGCACAGATACGCAGTATTTT. Translated: CASSGGGWRGSTDTQYF.

CDR3 loop: CASSWRGTYTDTQYF. Written as DNA, the CDR3 is TGTGCCAGCAGCTGGAGGGGGACATACACAGATACGCAGTATTTT. The rearrangement joins TRBV9 to TRBJ2-3; TRBD1 or TRBD2 may be the D gene (6 bases each). The germline V and J ends were trimmed by 4 bases and 2 bases, with 14 bases remaining between them. Germline-derived CDR1 and CDR2 are SGDLS and YYNGEE. This CDR3 has 15 residues.

This clone was picked up a small number of times. This chain links TRBV7-9 with TRBJ1-2; D unresolved. Trimming removed 5 bases from V and 9 bases from J, with 13 bases in between. The CDR3 extends over 12 amino acids. Germline CDR1 reads SEHNR; CDR2 reads FQNEAQ (reference sequence). The CDR3 reads CASSPTAQSYTF. The CDR3 region has the DNA TGTGCCAGCAGCCCCACGGCCCAGAGCTACACCTTC.

This chain links TRBV7-3 with TRBJ2-5, with 15 bases identical to TRBD2. This CDR3 is built from 16 residues. Trimming at V came to 5 bases and at J to 5 bases, leaving 6 bases not matched to a gene. Per germline, CDR1 SGHTA and CDR2 FQGTGA. The CDR3 sequence: CASSQGLAGGAETQYF. In nucleotides, the CDR3 is TGTGCCAGCAGCCAGGGACTAGCGGGGGGCGCGGAGACCCAGTACTTC.

This rearrangement joins TRBV7-9 to TRBJ2-1; 9 positions match TRBD2. This CDR3 spans 14 amino acids. V lost 4 bases, J lost 8 bases, and 6 bases stayed unmatched. Germline CDR1 is SEHNR and CDR2 is FQNEAQ (reference sequence). CDR3 amino acids: CASSSRGGGDEQFF. CDR3 nucleotide sequence: TGTGCCAGCAGCTCCCGCGGGGGGGGCGATGAGCAGTTCTTC.

The rearrangement links TRBV6-1 to TRBJ1-1; D is unclear. V was clipped by 7 bases and J by 0 bases, with 12 bases between them. Germline-derived CDR1 and CDR2 are MNHNS and SASEGT. This CDR3 is built from 14 residues. The CDR3 sequence is CASNVAGMNTEAFF. For the CDR3, the DNA is TGTGCCAGCAATGTGGCGGGTATGAACACTGAAGCTTTCTTT.

The genes are TRBV4-3 and TRBJ1-1; a possible D gene is TRBD1 (5 bases). The CDR3 has 14 amino acids. Germline loops: CDR1 LGHNA, CDR2 YSLEER. V was cut by 1 base and J by 4 bases, with 10 bases left in between. The CDR3 region is CASSQVGEGTEAFF. CDR3 coding DNA: TGCGCCAGCAGCCAAGTGGGGGAGGGCACTGAAGCTTTCTTT.

The chain uses TRBV7-3 and TRBJ2-5; 7 bases are shared with TRBD2. The V segment lost 4 bases and the J segment 4 bases; nucleotides outside the gene matches: 3. CDR3 length equals 13 residues. Germline CDR1 reads SGHTA; CDR2 reads FQGTGA. The CDR3 protein is CASSSLARETQYF. The CDR3 DNA reads as TGTGCCAGCAGCTCACTAGCGAGAGAGACCCAGTACTTC.